This is a list of T cell receptor beta chains from one sample in a study of cytomegalovirus exposure and HLA in healthy donors. The data were produced by immunoSEQ multiplex PCR, yet TCRdb's version contains in-frame clones alone and is incomplete. The sample lists about 150,000 clones, roughly 10% seen once, with roughly 1.9% in the top ten. Sequencing was performed on PBMCs. The receptors were gathered from a man aged 45 to 65 in good health and CMV-seronegative. Both conserved end residues are part of each CDR3. Each record gives: clone size, V gene, D gene, J gene, CDR3 protein, CDR3 DNA. D genes are given only for firm matches. Size tells how often a clone was seen (once, few, many) or the class of an expanded clone, and some rows leave it out.

abundance: few; v_gene: TRBV19; d_gene: NA; j_gene: TRBJ1-2; CDR3aa: CASRAANYGYTF; CDR3nt: TGTGCCAGTAGGGCAGCTAACTATGGCTACACCTTC
abundance: NA; v_gene: TRBV19; d_gene: TRBD1; j_gene: TRBJ2-7; CDR3aa: CASSIAPGQSYEQYF; CDR3nt: TGTGCCAGTAGTATAGCACCGGGACAGAGTTACGAGCAGTACTTC
abundance: few; v_gene: TRBV5-8; d_gene: NA; j_gene: TRBJ1-1; CDR3aa: CASSFLAGDVDTEAFF; CDR3nt: TGTGCCAGCAGCTTTCTGGCAGGGGATGTGGACACTGAAGCTTTCTTT
abundance: few; v_gene: TRBV29-1; d_gene: NA; j_gene: TRBJ1-2; CDR3aa: CSALPGGHYGYTF; CDR3nt: TGCAGCGCCCTCCCCGGGGGTCACTATGGCTACACCTTC
abundance: few; v_gene: TRBV19; d_gene: NA; j_gene: TRBJ2-7; CDR3aa: CASSPGGREPRDEQYF; CDR3nt: TGTGCCAGTAGTCCCGGCGGGCGCGAGCCACGCGACGAGCAGTACTTC
abundance: NA; v_gene: TRBV7-6; d_gene: TRBD1; j_gene: TRBJ2-3; CDR3aa: CASSLVGRGSTDTQYF; CDR3nt: TGTGCCAGCAGCTTAGTCGGCAGGGGGTCCACAGATACGCAGTATTTT
abundance: NA; v_gene: TRBV28; d_gene: NA; j_gene: TRBJ2-7; CDR3aa: CASVQALGVYEQYF; CDR3nt: TGTGCCAGCGTTCAGGCCCTGGGTGTCTACGAGCAGTACTTC
abundance: NA; v_gene: TRBV19; d_gene: NA; j_gene: TRBJ1-4; CDR3aa: CASRNSQVANEKLFF; CDR3nt: TGTGCCAGTAGAAACTCTCAGGTAGCTAATGAAAAACTGTTTTTT
abundance: few; v_gene: TRBV6-5; d_gene: NA; j_gene: TRBJ1-2; CDR3aa: CASSYETPSGDYGYTF; CDR3nt: TGTGCCAGCAGTTACGAAACCCCAAGTGGAGACTATGGCTACACCTTC
abundance: few; v_gene: TRBV7-3; d_gene: TRBD1; j_gene: TRBJ1-5; CDR3aa: CASSSTGGNQPQHF; CDR3nt: TGTGCCAGCAGCTCGACAGGGGGTAACCAGCCCCAGCATTTT
abundance: NA; v_gene: TRBV4-1; d_gene: TRBD1; j_gene: TRBJ2-5; CDR3aa: CASSTPTGGEETQYF; CDR3nt: TGCGCCAGCAGCACCCCGACAGGGGGGGAAGAGACCCAGTACTTC
abundance: few; v_gene: TRBV7-9; d_gene: TRBD2; j_gene: TRBJ2-2; CDR3aa: CASSQVTSGAITGELFF; CDR3nt: TGTGCCAGCAGCCAAGTGACTAGCGGTGCAATCACCGGGGAGCTGTTTTTT
abundance: few; v_gene: TRBV2; d_gene: NA; j_gene: TRBJ1-1; CDR3aa: CASSLARAAEAFF; CDR3nt: TGTGCCAGCAGTCTCGCCAGGGCCGCTGAAGCTTTCTTT
abundance: few; v_gene: TRBV7-8; d_gene: NA; j_gene: TRBJ1-1; CDR3aa: CASSTIQGPNTEAFF; CDR3nt: TGTGCCAGCAGTACAATACAGGGCCCGAACACTGAAGCTTTCTTT
abundance: few; v_gene: TRBV11-2; d_gene: TRBD2; j_gene: TRBJ2-7; CDR3aa: CASSLDLGESSGSYEQYF; CDR3nt: TGTGCCAGCAGCTTAGATTTGGGCGAGTCTAGCGGCTCCTACGAGCAGTACTTC
abundance: few; v_gene: TRBV19; d_gene: NA; j_gene: TRBJ2-5; CDR3aa: CASSIGLGAETQYF; CDR3nt: TGTGCCAGTAGTATAGGACTAGGTGCGGAGACCCAGTACTTC
abundance: NA; v_gene: TRBV25-1; d_gene: TRBD2; j_gene: TRBJ2-1; CDR3aa: CASRRGDSGNEQFF; CDR3nt: TGTGCCAGCAGGCGGGGGGACTCGGGCAATGAGCAGTTCTTC
abundance: few; v_gene: TRBV9; d_gene: NA; j_gene: TRBJ2-1; CDR3aa: CASSPGGTYNEQFF; CDR3nt: TGTGCCAGCAGCCCCGGCGGTACCTACAATGAGCAGTTCTTC
abundance: many; v_gene: TRBV5-1; d_gene: NA; j_gene: TRBJ2-1; CDR3aa: CASNPSAAGNEQFF; CDR3nt: TGCGCCAGCAACCCTAGCGCGGCGGGGAATGAGCAGTTCTTC
abundance: few; v_gene: TRBV5-4; d_gene: TRBD2; j_gene: TRBJ2-1; CDR3aa: CASSQSAGGPNEQFF; CDR3nt: TGTGCCAGCAGCCAGTCAGCGGGGGGGCCCAATGAGCAGTTCTTC
abundance: few; v_gene: TRBV30; d_gene: NA; j_gene: TRBJ1-5; CDR3aa: CAWSGQGNQPQHF; CDR3nt: TGTGCCTGGAGTGGACAGGGCAATCAGCCCCAGCATTTT
abundance: NA; v_gene: TRBV19; d_gene: NA; j_gene: TRBJ1-5; CDR3aa: CASSTRSGNQPQHF; CDR3nt: TGTGCCAGTAGTACTCGGTCGGGCAATCAGCCCCAGCATTTT